The rows below give T cell receptor beta chains drawn from one sample of a study of cytomegalovirus exposure and HLA in healthy donors. Assay used: immunoSEQ multiplex PCR; TCRdb lists only in-frame clones, some missing. The sample contains some 170,000 clones, nearly 80% of which appear only once. Sequenced sample: PBMCs. These receptors all stem from a middle-aged man in good health and CMV-seropositive. Both conserved end residues are part of each CDR3. Size tells how often a clone was seen (once, few, many) or the class of an expanded clone, and some rows leave it out.

TRBV19,.,TRBJ1-5,CASRGTGSNQPQHF
TRBV5-1,.,TRBJ2-2,CASSLDVATGELFF
TRBV14,.,TRBJ2-7,CASRQAAGTEQYF
TRBV6-5,.,TRBJ2-1,CASRDSNRAYNEQFF
TRBV5-1,once,TRBJ1-5,CASSLDGTQPQHF
TRBV30,once,TRBJ2-1,CAWSNLAGINEQFF
TRBV7-9,.,TRBJ2-1,CASSFPGLAGRGEQFF
TRBV5-1,.,TRBJ2-7,CASSPSTSGRPDEQYF
TRBV7-9,.,TRBJ1-5,CASSSQGGGQPQHF
TRBV19,.,TRBJ1-1,CASSSRTGPRGTEAFF
TRBV19,once,TRBJ2-3,CASNGGLAGGDTQYF
TRBV19,.,TRBJ1-3,CASSKSGVYSGNTIYF
TRBV5-1,once,TRBJ2-3,CASSLQATSTDTQYF
TRBV28,.,TRBJ1-2,CASSATTGGNYGYTF
TRBV18,.,TRBJ2-1,CASSPALPQSEQFF
TRBV12-1,.,TRBJ2-7,CASSFAPLRDTSSYEQYF
TRBV7-8,.,TRBJ2-1,CASSPNGQAYEQFF
TRBV7-2,.,TRBJ2-1,CASSLFSFGSNNEQFF
TRBV4-2,.,TRBJ2-7,CASSQRGLAGGGEQYF
TRBV9,.,TRBJ2-7,CASSVGDRGYEQYF
TRBV7-9,.,TRBJ2-1,CASSLAAGLAYNEQFF
TRBV2,.,TRBJ2-7,CASTVREYEQYF